This is a list of T cell receptor beta chains from one sample in a study of cytomegalovirus exposure and HLA in healthy donors. TCRdb's table, derived via immunoSEQ multiplex PCR, lists solely in-frame clones and lacks some. The table includes some 150,000 clones, 86% detected once. The sequencing input was PBMCs. Receptors originate from a human donor in good health. CDR3s include the opening cysteine and the closing phenylalanine or tryptophan. A D gene is named only where the DNA matches it firmly. Clone size is given for some rows only: seen once, a few or many times, or a class if the clone is expanded.

v_call,clone_size,d_call,j_call,cdr3_nt,cdr3_aa
TRBV2,.,.,TRBJ1-3,TGTGCCAGCACCGAGGATGTCTTCACTGGCGGGAACACCATATATTTT,CASTEDVFTGGNTIYF
TRBV5-1,.,.,TRBJ1-1,TGCGCCAGCAGCTTGACAGGGAAGAACACTGAAGCTTTCTTT,CASSLTGKNTEAFF
TRBV5-1,.,TRBD2,TRBJ2-1,TGCGCCAGCAGCATCCCGCTGGCGGGCGGGAGTCTCTCCTACAATGAGCAGTTCTTC,CASSIPLAGGSLSYNEQFF
TRBV4-1,.,TRBD1,TRBJ1-2,TGCGCCAGCAGCCGGGGGGACAGCGGCAACTATGGCTACACCTTC,CASSRGDSGNYGYTF
TRBV7-9,.,TRBD1,TRBJ1-1,TGTGCCAGCAGCTTAGCGGGGGGACAGGGGGTCGAGGGAGCTTTCTTT,CASSLAGGQGVEGAFF
TRBV2,.,.,TRBJ1-1,TGTGCCCGCGCTGGGGGCTGGGCGAACACTGAAGCTTTCTTT,CARAGGWANTEAFF
TRBV14,.,.,TRBJ2-3,TGTGCCAGCAGCAAACCTCTACGGGGTACTAGCACAGATACGCAGTATTTT,CASSKPLRGTSTDTQYF
TRBV30,.,TRBD2,TRBJ2-7,TGTGCCTGGAGGGTAGCGGGAGTTTACGAGCAGTACTTC,CAWRVAGVYEQYF
TRBV18,.,.,TRBJ1-5,TGTGCCAGCTCACCACCGGGGTTTTCAGGGAATCAGCCCCAGCATTTT,CASSPPGFSGNQPQHF
TRBV18,.,.,TRBJ1-4,TGTGCCAGCTCACCATCAAACAGACAGATAAATGAAAAACTGTTTTTT,CASSPSNRQINEKLFF
TRBV28,.,TRBD1,TRBJ1-6,TGTGCCAGCAGCTGGACAGGGTTAGGCTCACCCCTCCACTTT,CASSWTGLGSPLHF
TRBV29-1,.,TRBD1,TRBJ2-5,TGCAGCGTTGGACAGGGTAGTGAGACCCAGTACTTC,CSVGQGSETQYF
TRBV7-8,.,TRBD2,TRBJ2-1,TGTGCCAGCAGCTTATCTGCGGGAGGCTACAATGAGCAGTTCTTC,CASSLSAGGYNEQFF
TRBV28,.,TRBD1,TRBJ1-5,TGTGCCAGCAGACTACAGGGGATTAGCAATCAGCCCCAGCATTTT,CASRLQGISNQPQHF
TRBV19,.,.,TRBJ2-4,TGTGCCAGTAGATCCGGGTGGGGAGGTCAGTACTTC,CASRSGWGGQYF
TRBV15,.,TRBD1,TRBJ1-1,TGTGCCACCAGCGGTAGACAGGGGGAGAACACTGAAGCTTTCTTT,CATSGRQGENTEAFF
TRBV9,.,.,TRBJ1-1,TGTGCCAGCAGCGTAGCCGTGGGGGGGACGAACACTGAAGCTTTCTTT,CASSVAVGGTNTEAFF
TRBV2,.,TRBD2,TRBJ2-7,TGTGCCAGCAGCGACCTCGGGGGGGTCTCCTACGAGCAGTACTTC,CASSDLGGVSYEQYF
TRBV2,.,.,TRBJ1-6,TGTGCCAGCAGTGAAGCGCCGGGTTCACCCCTCCACTTT,CASSEAPGSPLHF
TRBV19,.,.,TRBJ2-1,TGTGCCAGTAGTCCCAGCTCCTACAATGAGCAGTTCTTC,CASSPSSYNEQFF
TRBV11-2,.,TRBD1,TRBJ1-1,TGTGCCAGCAGCGCCCGGGACAGGGGTATATCGAACACTGAAGCTTTCTTT,CASSARDRGISNTEAFF
TRBV27,.,TRBD2,TRBJ2-1,TGTGCCAGCAGTTTACTCGCTAGCGGGAGGTCCGATGAGCAGTTCTTC,CASSLLASGRSDEQFF
TRBV6-1,.,.,TRBJ1-5,TGTGCCAGCAGACTAAGAGACAGCTACAATCAGCCCCAGCATTTT,CASRLRDSYNQPQHF
TRBV7-2,.,TRBD1,TRBJ1-6,TGTGCCAGCAGCTTTAAAGACAGGGGTTCACCCCTCCACTTT,CASSFKDRGSPLHF
TRBV2,once,.,TRBJ2-7,TGTGCCAGCAGTGTGCGGGGTCTCGAGCAGTACTTC,CASSVRGLEQYF
TRBV15,.,TRBD2,TRBJ2-1,TGTGCCACCAGCCCCCGAGGGGCGGGGGGGCACAATGAGCAGTTCTTC,CATSPRGAGGHNEQFF
TRBV18,.,TRBD1,TRBJ1-2,TGTGCCAGCTCGGAAGGGACAGACCCTAACTATGGCTACACCTTC,CASSEGTDPNYGYTF
TRBV2,.,TRBD1,TRBJ1-1,TGTGCCAGCAGGAACGAAGGGACAGGGAACACTGAAGCTTTCTTT,CASRNEGTGNTEAFF
TRBV5-1,.,TRBD1,TRBJ1-4,TGCGCCAGCAGCTCGCGGGACAGTAATGAAAAACTGTTTTTT,CASSSRDSNEKLFF
TRBV15,.,TRBD1,TRBJ1-2,TGTGCCACCAGCAGAGCCCGACAGGGCCGGTTTGACTATGGCTACACCTTC,CATSRARQGRFDYGYTF
TRBV18,.,.,TRBJ2-1,TGTGCCAGCTCACCAGGCGGGTATGGGGACAATGAGCAGTTCTTC,CASSPGGYGDNEQFF
TRBV6-1,.,.,TRBJ1-5,TGTGCCAGCAGCCAGGACGAAGGAGCGGGGCAGCCCCAGCATTTT,CASSQDEGAGQPQHF
TRBV6-5,.,.,TRBJ1-2,TGTGCCAGCAGTCCCTCACGGGAATATGGCTACACCTTC,CASSPSREYGYTF